Presented here are 8 T cell receptor beta chains from one specimen sequenced in a study of blood T cell repertoires in COVID-19. TCRdb's table, derived via immunoSEQ multiplex PCR, lists solely in-frame clones and lacks some. Of approximately 390,000 clones listed, more than 70% were seen once; the top ten hold about 2.3%. Sequences were obtained from peripheral blood. The receptors originated from a woman between 55 and 75 years old with COVID-19, enrolled during active disease.

CDR3 protein: CASSVTSKGSPLHF. The CDR3 DNA reads as TGTGCCAGCAGTGTGACATCCAAGGGGTCACCCCTCCACTTT. V gene TRBV6-4 combines with J gene TRBJ1-6, with a weak D call TRBD1 (5 bases). The CDR3 runs to 14 residues. In germline, CDR1 is MRHNA, CDR2 SNTAGT. Trimming left V 4 bases short and J 10 bases short, with 14 bases between.

The chain links TRBV2 to TRBJ1-1, with D tentatively TRBD1 (5 bases). The CDR3 is made up of 13 amino acids. CDR1 and CDR2 (germline): SNHLY, FYNNEI. V shed 7 bases and J shed 5 bases, with 14 bases lying between them. CDR3 DNA: TGTGCCAGCAACGGCAGGGTGGTAACTGAAGCTTTCTTT. This gives the protein CASNGRVVTEAFF. Full variable domain (outside the CDR3, taken from reference TRBV2 and TRBJ1-1): EPEVTQTPSHQVTQMGQEVILRCVPISNHLYFYWYRQILGQKVEFLVSFYNNEISEKSEIFDDQFSVERPDGSNFTLKIRSTKLEDSAMYFCASNGRVVTEAFFGQGTRLTVV.

Remarks on this clone: At the DNA level, this CDR3 is encoded by other sequences in the same sample as well. This chain uses TRBV14 with TRBJ1-5; tentative D call: TRBD1 (6 bases). Germline V lookup: CDR1 SGHDN, CDR2 FVKESK. CDR3 size: 14 residues. V lost 1 base and J lost 3, with 7 bases in between. This CDR3 reads CASSQGTDNQPQHF. Written as DNA, the CDR3 is TGTGCCAGCAGCCAAGGGACAGACAATCAGCCCCAGCATTTT.

The genes are TRBV19 and TRBJ1-5; D may be TRBD1 (5 bases). Germline CDR1 and CDR2: LNHDA and SQIVND (reference sequence). V dropped 8 bases and J dropped 6 bases, with 20 bases sitting between them. The length of the CDR3 is 15 residues. Here the CDR3 reads CASLSRADWAQPQHF. The CDR3 bases are TGTGCCAGTCTCTCCAGGGCAGACTGGGCTCAGCCCCAGCATTTT.

The J gene is TRBJ2-5, the V gene TRBV7-2, with a tentative D call TRBD1 (6 bases). V was shortened by 3 bases and J by 5 bases, with 16 bases between the two germline ends. The germline gives CDR1 SGHTA, CDR2 FQGNSA. This CDR3 region has 15 residues. The CDR3 DNA sequence: TGTGCCAGCAGCTTGGCGACAGGACGCGGGGAGACCCAGTACTTC. Its translation is CASSLATGRGETQYF.

The V and J genes are TRBV13 and TRBJ2-7, with D possibly TRBD1 on 6 matching bases. The V and J ends lost 5 bases and 2 bases respectively, with 13 bases between them. This CDR3 spans 14 amino acids. CDR1 and CDR2 from the germline V gene are PRHDT and FYEKMQ (reference sequence). The CDR3 spells CASSPRGGTYEQYF. CDR3 in DNA: TGTGCCAGCAGCCCCCGAGGGGGTACCTACGAGCAGTACTTC.

As for this clone: The sample has other DNA sequences that encode this CDR3 too. The chain is built from TRBV5-1 and TRBJ2-1; 8 bases are shared with TRBD2. Germline V CDR1 and CDR2: SGHRS, YFSETQ. Trimming cost V 1 base and J 0 bases; bases outside gene matches: 0. The CDR3 is 15 residues long. CDR3 DNA sequence: TGCGCCAGCAGCTTGAGCGGGGGCTCCTACAATGAGCAGTTCTTC. It codes for CASSLSGGSYNEQFF.

The rearrangement joins TRBV5-6 to TRBJ1-2; possible D gene TRBD1, 6 bases. Germline V gene sequence: CDR1 SGHDT, CDR2 YYEEEE. CDR3 size: 16 residues. V was clipped by 5 bases and J by 8 bases, with 25 bases between them. DNA of the CDR3: TGTGCCAGCAGGACACTGGGACCCCAGGGGAACTGGGGCTACACCTTC. Encoded protein: CASRTLGPQGNWGYTF.